The sample holds a few counts of the clone carrying this TCR beta chain. The antigen remains undetermined. Sequenced by immunoSEQ multiplex PCR; TCRdb stores in-frame clones only, minus some. This sample has 90,000 to 120,000 clones; around 68% occur once, and the top ten carry almost 25%. This sample was taken from a study of shared clonotypes between healthy human individuals. Study conclusions and caveats: Researchers found naive subsets generally carried larger estimated richness than memory subsets.

CDR3 size: 15 residues. Germline V CDR1 and CDR2: MRHNA, SNTAGT. The ends lost 3 bases at V and 6 bases at J; junction bases unmatched: 3. This TCR was recovered from a woman aged 30 to 39 in good health. The chain combines TRBV6-4 with TRBJ2-2; 11 nucleotides align to TRBD2. Sequencing was done on a sample of memory CD8+ T cells sorted from blood. The subset was: CD45RO+ cells pooled with CCR7-negative TemRA cells. CDR3 in amino acids: CASSEASGRSGELFF. In nucleotides, the CDR3 is TGTGCCAGCAGTGAGGCTAGCGGGAGGTCCGGGGAGCTGTTTTTT.